This T cell receptor (beta chain) was sequenced during a study of shared clonotypes between healthy human individuals (dated by TCRdb to 2020 to 2021). With respect to the entire study: Three men and a couple of women, aged 18 to 49 years, made up the cohort. For each donor, three plates each were used for CD4 naive and CD4 memory, two plates were used for CD8 naive, and one plate was used for CD8 memory. To estimate repertoire size and how much clonotypes are shared between individuals, the study performed deep sequencing of blood TCR repertoires from a few healthy adults. Libraries were prepared and TCR repertoires were sequenced by different laboratories using diverse techniques, in order to increase sequencing depth and limit assay-specific biases. Between about 0.9 and 10 billion PBMCs per donor were obtained by leukapheresis.

General findings and caveats noted by the study authors: Because the study included only a small number of donors, the genetic and exposure-history diversity represented was limited. Larger estimated clonotype richness was generally found for naive subsets than for memory subsets. Compared with non-shared clonotypes, the clonotypes found in all four sorted-subset donors had higher generation probabilities. When a few donors were compared, the shared fraction of clonotypes was roughly 5% for naive CD4, about 4% for naive CD8, 2% to 2.5% for memory CD4, and about 0.36% for memory CD8. Based on pairwise subsampling, the degree of clonotype sharing among donors was expected to be affected by sequencing depth. Rarefaction of sorted-subset datasets indicated incomplete sequencing despite the large sequencing depth. Sampling was restricted to blood, and TCR repertoires in tissues likely differ from the TCR repertoires found in blood.

Comments on this clone: The antigen this receptor binds is unknown. Per-nucleotide qualities are absent, and no much larger clonotype sits a single base away.

The donors were healthy, HIV-negative adults with no recently reported acute infections or vaccinations. All donors were Caucasian adults living in Nashville, Tennessee, USA. CD4+ T cells were enriched by magnetic negative selection; naive cells were then positively selected on CD45RA, and the negative fraction formed the memory subset. Blood was collected by leukapheresis, and PBMCs were isolated by Ficoll-Histopaque density gradient centrifugation and then cryopreserved in liquid nitrogen vapor phase. Analytical flow cytometry was used to check the purity and quantity of every magnetically sorted T cell population. Genomic DNA was isolated from each sorted fraction and quantified by UV absorbance on a Nanodrop 2000c. Between the V and J ends, shortened by 4 bases and 2 bases respectively, the junction contains 10 bases. Inclusive of the bounding cysteine and phenylalanine, the CDR3 is 14 residues long. Only the CDR3 portion is preserved as DNA: 42 bases, with reading frame beginning at the first base. CDR1 and CDR2 (SGHVS, FQNEAQ) derive from the germline V gene.

TCR CDR3 regions were amplified from genomic DNA by multiplex PCR using the deep immunoSEQ assay. For each cell subset, the extracted genomic DNA was distributed evenly across all wells of several immunoSEQ 96-well plates, and each plate served as one replicate. For sorted subsets, about 200 ng genomic DNA, equal to about 30,000 T cell genomes, was loaded into each replicate PCR. The purified libraries were quantified using a Qubit 3.0 fluorometer, sized with a Bioanalyzer 2100, and then quantified again using the KAPA Library Quantification kit. A separate single-read 150-cycle Illumina NextSeq 550 flow cell was used to sequence each immunoSEQ 96-well plate. The original methods were these. Because the immunoSEQ output held only junctional sequences and lacked quality scores, the filtering could not match the filtering applied to full-length reads. Sequences were annotated with PyIR, a Python wrapper for IgBLAST v1.9, and V/J genes and CDR3 were assigned using IMGT germline references. Reads with weak V/J assignments (E-value above 1e-6), missing CDR3, stop codons, out-of-frame junctions, or ambiguous translated residues were removed. V3J clonotypes were defined as sequences sharing the same inferred V gene, J gene, and CDR3 amino acid sequence. The percentage overlap between two repertoires was calculated by dividing the number of shared unique clonotypes by the size of the smaller repertoire. RTK rarefaction, the Chao1 estimator, and Recon v2.1 estimates of unobserved clonotypes were used to assess repertoire richness. Generation probabilities were computed with OLGA for all TCRbeta clonotypes obtained by the gDNA method from several donors. The table comes from immuneACCESS by way of TCRdb, which keeps in-frame sequences with V and J called. Part of the clones is missing from these tables; in studies checked, under half for an unresolved V gene and the rest for unknown reasons. V and J calls and clone size are as listed in that table; D and trimming were resolved from the DNA. This sample is represented by roughly 1,000,000 clones; approximately 78% of them were singletons. The ten largest clones capture about 0.52% of the sample.

The receptor was isolated from a man between 18 and 35 years old in good health. Some clones in this sample may be carry-over from other donors' samples. The chain is made from TRBV7-8 and TRBJ2-3; the D segment is perhaps TRBD1 or TRBD2, each sharing 5 matched bases. Sequenced sample: memory CD4+ T cells from PBMCs. The cell subset or site label, read with the paper, signifies: CD45RA-negative fraction. The CDR3 protein: CASSSGTFTDTQYF. The DNA sequence is as follows: TGTGCCAGCAGCTCTGGGACCTTCACAGATACGCAGTATTTT.